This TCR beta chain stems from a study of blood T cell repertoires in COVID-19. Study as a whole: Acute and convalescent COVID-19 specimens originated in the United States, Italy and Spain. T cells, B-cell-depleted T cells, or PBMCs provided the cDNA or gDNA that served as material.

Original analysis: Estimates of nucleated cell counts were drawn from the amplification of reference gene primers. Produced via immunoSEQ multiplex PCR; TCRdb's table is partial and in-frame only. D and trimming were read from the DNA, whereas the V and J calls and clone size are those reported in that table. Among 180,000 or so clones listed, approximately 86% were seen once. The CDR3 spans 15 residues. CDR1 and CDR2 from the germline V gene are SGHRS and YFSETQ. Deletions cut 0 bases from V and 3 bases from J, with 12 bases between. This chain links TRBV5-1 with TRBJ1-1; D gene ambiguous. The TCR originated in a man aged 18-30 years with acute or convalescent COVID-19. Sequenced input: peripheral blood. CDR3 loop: CASSLDGNSHTEAFF. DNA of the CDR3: TGCGCCAGCAGCTTGGACGGAAACAGCCACACTGAAGCTTTCTTT. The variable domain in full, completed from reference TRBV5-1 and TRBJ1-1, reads KAGVTQTPRYLIKTRGQQVTLSCSPISGHRSVSWYQQTPGQGLQFLFEYFSETQRNKGNFPGRFSGRQFSNSRSEMNVSTLELGDSALYLCASSLDGNSHTEAFFGQGTRLTVV.